This T cell receptor beta chain was captured in a study of immune characterization of retroperitoneal liposarcoma. By frequency in the sample, this clonotype is medium-sized. MiXCR, run by TCRdb on the PCR reads, gives a single entry per CDR3 protein. Altogether approximately 4,400 distinct CDR3 sequences are present, 35% being singletons, with the ten largest covering around 29%. The germline CDR1 and CDR2 sequences are SGHTA and FQGNSA. The CDR3 spans 12 residues. Trimming cost V 5 bases and J 2 bases, with 5 bases left between them. What was sequenced was tumor tissue. The chain couples TRBV7-2 to TRBJ2-3; unclear D gene. The receptor comes from a male donor with retroperitoneal liposarcoma. The chain's CDR3 is CASSRYTDTQYF. The CDR3 nucleotides read TGTGCCAGCAGCCGCTACACAGATACGCAGTATTTT.